The 2 T cell receptor beta chains given below trace back to one sample, sequenced in a study of graft-versus-host responses after intestinal transplantation. Irradiated, violet-dye-labeled stimulators (around 200,000) were plated alongside around 200,000 CFSE-labeled responders. Clones were read by immunoSEQ multiplex PCR, and TCRdb kept only the in-frame ones, dropping some. The table lists 20,000 to 25,000 clones, less than 40% of them singletons, with roughly a tenth in the top ten. The material sequenced was alloreactive CD8+ T cells from a mixed lymphocyte reaction culture, taken before intestinal transplant. The subset denotes: CFSE-low proliferating T cells sorted from roughly six-day pre-transplant mixed lymphocyte reaction (GvH or HvG direction). The receptor source for this set is a human patient who received an intestinal transplant.

The chain links TRBV13 to TRBJ2-5, with D possibly TRBD2 on 7 matching bases. Trimming took 8 bases from V and 2 from J, leaving 12 bases between them. The CDR3 extends over 13 amino acids. Germline V gene data show CDR1 as PRHDT and CDR2 as FYEKMQ (reference sequence). The CDR3 sequence is CASGEGEQETQYF. The DNA for the CDR3 is TGTGCCAGCGGGGAGGGGGAACAAGAGACCCAGTACTTC.

The genes are TRBV9 and TRBJ1-6, with TRBD1 as a possible D gene (5 bases). This CDR3 is 16 amino acids long. The V end was cut by 4 bases, the J end by 4 bases, with 15 bases between. Per the germline V gene, CDR1 is SGDLS and CDR2 is YYNGEE. The CDR3 DNA follows: TGTGCCAGCAGCAGGGTACCGACAGCTTATAATTCACCCCTCCACTTT. It codes for CASSRVPTAYNSPLHF.